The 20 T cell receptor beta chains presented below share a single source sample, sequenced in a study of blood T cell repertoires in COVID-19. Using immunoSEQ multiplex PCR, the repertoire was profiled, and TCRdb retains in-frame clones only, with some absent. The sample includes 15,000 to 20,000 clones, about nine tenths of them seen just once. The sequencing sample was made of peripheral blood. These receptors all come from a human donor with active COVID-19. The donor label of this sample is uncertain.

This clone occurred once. The CDR3 here is CASRQTGTEAFF. CDR3 DNA sequence: TGTGCCAGCAGACAAACAGGGACTGAAGCTTTCTTT. The chain uses TRBV7-2 and TRBJ1-1; TRBD1 is a possible D gene (6 bases). V was shortened by 6 bases and J by 5 bases, with 10 bases between the two germline ends. The CDR3 consists of 12 residues. Germline values: CDR1 SGHTA, CDR2 FQGNSA.

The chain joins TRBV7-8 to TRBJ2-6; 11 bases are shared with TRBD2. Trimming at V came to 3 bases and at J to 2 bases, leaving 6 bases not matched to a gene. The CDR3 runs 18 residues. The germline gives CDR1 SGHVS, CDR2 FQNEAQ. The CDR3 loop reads CASSLVAGGLTGANVLTF. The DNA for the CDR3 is TGTGCCAGCAGCTTGGTAGCGGGGGGGCTCACTGGGGCCAACGTCCTGACTTTC.

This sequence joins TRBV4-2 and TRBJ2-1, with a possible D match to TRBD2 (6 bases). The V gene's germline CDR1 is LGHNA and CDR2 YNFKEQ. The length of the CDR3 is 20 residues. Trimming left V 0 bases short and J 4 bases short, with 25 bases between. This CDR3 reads CASSQDDPVTSESRYNEQFF. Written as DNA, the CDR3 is TGTGCCAGCAGCCAAGATGACCCTGTGACTAGTGAAAGCCGGTACAATGAGCAGTTCTTC.

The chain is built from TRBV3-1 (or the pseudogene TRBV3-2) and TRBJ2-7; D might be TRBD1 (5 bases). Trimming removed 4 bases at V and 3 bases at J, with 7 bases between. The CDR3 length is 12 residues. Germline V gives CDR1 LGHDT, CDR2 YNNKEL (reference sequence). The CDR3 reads CASSPTGYEQYF. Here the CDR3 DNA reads TGTGCCAGCAGCCCCACAGGCTACGAGCAGTACTTC.

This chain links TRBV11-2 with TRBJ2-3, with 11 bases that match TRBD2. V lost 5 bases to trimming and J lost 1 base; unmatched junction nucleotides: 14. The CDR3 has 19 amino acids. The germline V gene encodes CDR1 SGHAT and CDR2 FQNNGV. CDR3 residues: CASSVTLAGGTPRTDTQYF. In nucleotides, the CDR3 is TGTGCCAGCAGCGTGACCCTAGCGGGGGGCACCCCTCGCACAGATACGCAGTATTTT. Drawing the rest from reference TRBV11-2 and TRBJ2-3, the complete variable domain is EAGVAQSPRYKIIEKRQSVAFWCNPISGHATLYWYQQILGQGPKLLIQFQNNGVVDDSQLPKDRFSAERLKGVDSTLKIQPAKLEDSAVYLCASSVTLAGGTPRTDTQYFGPGTRLTVL.

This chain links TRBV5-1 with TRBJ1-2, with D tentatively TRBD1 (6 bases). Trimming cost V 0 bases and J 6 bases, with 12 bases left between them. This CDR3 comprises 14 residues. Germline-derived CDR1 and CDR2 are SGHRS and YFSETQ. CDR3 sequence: CASSLASRGHGYTF. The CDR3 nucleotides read TGCGCCAGCAGCTTGGCGTCCAGGGGCCATGGCTACACCTTC.

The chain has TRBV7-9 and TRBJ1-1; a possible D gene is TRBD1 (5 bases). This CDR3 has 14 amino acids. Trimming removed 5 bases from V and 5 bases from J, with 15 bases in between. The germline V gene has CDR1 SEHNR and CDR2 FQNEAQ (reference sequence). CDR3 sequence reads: CASSPRAGGTEAFF. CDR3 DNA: TGTGCCAGCAGCCCCCGGGCGGGGGGGACTGAAGCTTTCTTT.

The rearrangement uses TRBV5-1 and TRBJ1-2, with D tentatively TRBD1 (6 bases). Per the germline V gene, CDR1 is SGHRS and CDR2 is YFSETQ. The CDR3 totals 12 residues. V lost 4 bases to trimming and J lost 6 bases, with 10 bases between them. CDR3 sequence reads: CASSRTADGYTF. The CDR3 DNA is TGCGCCAGCAGCCGGACAGCCGATGGCTACACCTTC.

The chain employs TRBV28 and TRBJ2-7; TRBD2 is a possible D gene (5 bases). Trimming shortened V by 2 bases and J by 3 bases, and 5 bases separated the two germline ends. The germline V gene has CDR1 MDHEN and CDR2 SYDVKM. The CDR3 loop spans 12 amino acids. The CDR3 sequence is CASSLAGYEQYF. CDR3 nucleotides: TGTGCCAGCAGTTTAGCGGGCTACGAGCAGTACTTC.

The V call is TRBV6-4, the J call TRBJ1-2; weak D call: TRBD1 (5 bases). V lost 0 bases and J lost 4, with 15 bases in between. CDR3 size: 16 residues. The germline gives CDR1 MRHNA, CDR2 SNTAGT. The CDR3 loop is CASSDSRGRSIYGYTF. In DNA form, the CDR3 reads TGTGCCAGCAGTGACTCAAGGGGCCGGTCTATCTATGGCTACACCTTC.

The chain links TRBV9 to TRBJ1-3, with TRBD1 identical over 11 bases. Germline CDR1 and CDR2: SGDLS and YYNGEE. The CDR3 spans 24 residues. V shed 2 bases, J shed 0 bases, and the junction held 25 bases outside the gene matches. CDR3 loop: CASSVGNSAPGTGGSQGSGNTIYF. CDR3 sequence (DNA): TGTGCCAGCAGCGTGGGAAATTCAGCACCCGGGACAGGGGGTTCCCAAGGCTCTGGAAACACCATATATTTT.

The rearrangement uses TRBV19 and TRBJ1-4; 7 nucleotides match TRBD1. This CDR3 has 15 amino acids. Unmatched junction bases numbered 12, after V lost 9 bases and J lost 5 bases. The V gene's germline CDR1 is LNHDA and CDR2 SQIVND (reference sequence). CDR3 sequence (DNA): TGTGCCAGCATATCGTGGGACAGTCTAAATGAAAAACTGTTTTTT. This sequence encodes CASISWDSLNEKLFF.

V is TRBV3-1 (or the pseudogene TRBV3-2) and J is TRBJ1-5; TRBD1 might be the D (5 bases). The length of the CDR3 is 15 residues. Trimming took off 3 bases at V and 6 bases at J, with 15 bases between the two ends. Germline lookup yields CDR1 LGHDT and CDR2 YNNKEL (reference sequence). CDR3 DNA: TGTGCCAGCAGCCATCGGGGACCGCGGGGTCAGCCCCAGCATTTT. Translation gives CASSHRGPRGQPQHF.

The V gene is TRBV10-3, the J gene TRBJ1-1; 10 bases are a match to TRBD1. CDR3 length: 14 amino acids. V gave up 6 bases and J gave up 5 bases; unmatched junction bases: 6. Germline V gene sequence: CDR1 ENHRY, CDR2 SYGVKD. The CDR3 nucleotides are TGTGCCATCAGGACAGGGGGCGCGTGGACTGAAGCTTTCTTT. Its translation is CAIRTGGAWTEAFF.

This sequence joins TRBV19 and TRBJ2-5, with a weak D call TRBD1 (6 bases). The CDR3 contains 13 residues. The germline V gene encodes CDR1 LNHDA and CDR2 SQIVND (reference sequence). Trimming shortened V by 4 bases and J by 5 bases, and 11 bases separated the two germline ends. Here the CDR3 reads CASSNRDTETQYF. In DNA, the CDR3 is TGTGCCAGTAGTAACCGGGACACCGAGACCCAGTACTTC.

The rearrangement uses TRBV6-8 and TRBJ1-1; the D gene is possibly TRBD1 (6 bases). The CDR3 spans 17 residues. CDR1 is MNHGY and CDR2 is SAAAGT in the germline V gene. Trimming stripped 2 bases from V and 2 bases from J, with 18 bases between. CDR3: CASSYPLRQVVNTEAFF. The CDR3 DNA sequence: TGTGCCAGCAGTTACCCTCTGCGACAGGTCGTAAACACTGAAGCTTTCTTT.

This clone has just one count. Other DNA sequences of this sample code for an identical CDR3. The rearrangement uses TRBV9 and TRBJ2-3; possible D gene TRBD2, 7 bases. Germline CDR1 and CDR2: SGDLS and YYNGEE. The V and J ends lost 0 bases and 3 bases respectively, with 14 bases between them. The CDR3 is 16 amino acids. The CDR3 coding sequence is TGTGCCAGCAGCGTAGATAACGGGGGGACAACAGATACGCAGTATTTT. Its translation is CASSVDNGGTTDTQYF.

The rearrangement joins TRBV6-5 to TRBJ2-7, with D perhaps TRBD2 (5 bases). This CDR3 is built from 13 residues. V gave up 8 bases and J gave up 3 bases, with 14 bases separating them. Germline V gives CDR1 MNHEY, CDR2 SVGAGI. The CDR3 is CASVRDGGYEQYF. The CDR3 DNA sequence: TGTGCCAGCGTCCGGGATGGAGGCTACGAGCAGTACTTC.

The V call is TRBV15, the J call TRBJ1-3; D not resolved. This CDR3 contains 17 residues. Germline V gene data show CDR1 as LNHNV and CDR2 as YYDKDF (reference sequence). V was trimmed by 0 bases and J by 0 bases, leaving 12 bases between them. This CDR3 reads CATSRDRGVGSGNTIYF. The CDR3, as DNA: TGTGCCACCAGCAGAGATCGTGGAGTTGGCTCTGGAAACACCATATATTTT.

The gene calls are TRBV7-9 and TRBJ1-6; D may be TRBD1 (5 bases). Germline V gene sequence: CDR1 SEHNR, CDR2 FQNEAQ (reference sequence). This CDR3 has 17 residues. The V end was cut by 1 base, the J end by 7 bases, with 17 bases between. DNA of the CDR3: TGTGCCAGCAGCTTAGGGACCTACGGGGGGGGAAATTCACCCCTCCACTTT. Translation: CASSLGTYGGGNSPLHF.